The T cell receptor beta chain described here comes from a study of beta chain features in type 1 diabetes. The length of the CDR3 is 16 residues. The trim removed 0 bases at V and 0 bases at J, leaving 4 bases unmatched. Germline V gene data show CDR1 as SGDLS and CDR2 as YYNGEE. Expressed TCRB transcripts were sequenced, since all the RNA that had been isolated was reverse transcribed. The repertoire was sequenced with immunoSEQ multiplex PCR; TCRdb's copy has only in-frame clones and lacks some. The data contain approximately 470,000 clones, around 28% of them seen just once; the ten biggest clones take up 0.05% to 0.07%.

The sequence came from a man aged 18 to 29 in good health. The chain has TRBV9 and TRBJ2-5; 8 nucleotides match TRBD2. The sample was naive CD4+ T cells from blood. Written as DNA, the CDR3 is TGTGCCAGCAGCGTAGGGGCTAGCGGGTACCAAGAGACCCAGTACTTC. Its translation is CASSVGASGYQETQYF.